These 9 T cell receptor beta chains share one sample of origin, sequenced in a study of T cells in Graves' hyperthyroidism and ophthalmopathy. It was RNA transcripts that yielded the amplified TCR beta CDR3 regions. A set of HTBI primers served as the primers for a first-round RT-PCR of the TCR CDR3. MiXCR was run by TCRdb on the multiplex PCR reads, yielding one entry per CDR3 protein. The sample holds hundreds of thousands of distinct CDR3 sequences; more than 45% are singletons and the top ten take roughly 8.2%. Material for sequencing was peripheral blood or thyroid tissue (not recorded which). Every receptor here comes from a woman between 18 and 29 years old with Graves' hyperthyroidism.

This clonotype was found many times. The gene calls are TRBV7-9 and TRBJ1-6; D call uncertain. The V gene's germline CDR1 is SEHNR and CDR2 FQNEAQ (reference sequence). Between the trimmed V and J ends, which lost 0 bases and 3 bases, there was a span of 12 bases. The CDR3 extends over 17 amino acids. CDR3 residues: CASSLAHNSLYNSPLHF. The CDR3 DNA sequence: TGTGCCAGCAGCTTAGCACACAACAGCCTCTATAATTCACCCCTCCACTTT.

This clonotype occurred a few times. The chain employs TRBV29-1 and TRBJ2-5; TRBD2 agrees at 11 bases. Trimming cost V 6 bases and J 5 bases; bases outside gene matches: 26. Germline V gives CDR1 SQVTM, CDR2 ANQGSEA. The CDR3 runs to 20 residues. The CDR3 DNA follows: TGCAGCGTAACAGTTGTGGGGCCTAGCGGGAGGTCAAACGTAAGGGAGACCCAGTACTTC. The encoded protein is CSVTVVGPSGRSNVRETQYF.

This chain joins TRBV24-1 and TRBJ2-2; D is perhaps TRBD2 (5 bases). V lost 11 bases and J 2 bases, leaving 26 bases between the germline ends. Germline V gives CDR1 KGHDR, CDR2 SFDVKD. This CDR3 spans 18 amino acids. CDR3: CASPGSPGNNLNTGELFF. Here the CDR3 DNA reads TGTGCCAGCCCTGGGTCTCCGGGGAATAACCTAAACACCGGGGAGCTGTTTTTT.

This sequence joins TRBV2 and TRBJ1-2; D is unresolved. Trimming shortened V by 5 bases and J by 7 bases, and 14 bases separated the two germline ends. Germline values: CDR1 SNHLY, CDR2 FYNNEI. CDR3 size: 13 residues. The DNA for the CDR3 is TGTGCCAGCAGTTTATCGTTGGCTTCTGGCTACACCTTC. Amino acids: CASSLSLASGYTF.

This clonotype was recorded at least ten times. The chain carries TRBV7-7 and TRBJ2-7; D is unclear. Trimming took 5 bases from V and 5 from J, leaving 4 bases between them. This CDR3 has 10 amino acids. Germline V CDR1 and CDR2: SSHAT, FNYEAQ (reference sequence). The CDR3 sequence: CASSPDEQYF. The CDR3 bases are TGTGCCAGCAGCCCCGACGAGCAGTACTTC.

This clonotype showed up just once. This chain connects TRBV2 to TRBJ1-4; D unclear. The V gene lost 7 bases and the J gene lost 7 bases, with 13 bases spanning the gap. CDR1 is SNHLY, CDR2 FYNNEI, per germline. The CDR3 extends over 13 amino acids. The CDR3 region is CASTRGMGEKLFF. CDR3 bases: TGTGCCAGCACTCGCGGGATGGGTGAAAAACTGTTTTTT. Together with reference TRBV2 and TRBJ1-4, the CDR3 gives the full variable domain: EPEVTQTPSHQVTQMGQEVILRCVPISNHLYFYWYRQILGQKVEFLVSFYNNEISEKSEIFDDQFSVERPDGSNFTLKIRSTKLEDSAMYFCASTRGMGEKLFFGSGTQLSVL.

The gene calls are TRBV20-1 and TRBJ2-5, with a weak D call TRBD2 (5 bases). Looked up from germline, CDR1 is DFQATT and CDR2 is SNEGSKA (reference sequence). This CDR3 comprises 14 residues. V lost 3 bases and J lost 5, with 16 bases in between. CDR3 coding DNA: TGCAGTGCTAGTGGGCACCCTAGGAGGGAGACCCAGTACTTC. It specifies CSASGHPRRETQYF.

The chain has TRBV10-3 and TRBJ1-5; D unclear. V lost 4 bases and J lost 0, with 19 bases in between. CDR1 and CDR2 from the germline V gene are ENHRY and SYGVKD. The length of the CDR3 is 18 residues. The CDR3 coding sequence is TGTGCCATCAGTGCTGGGGAACGGGCGCCTCTTAGCAATCAGCCCCAGCATTTT. It encodes CAISAGERAPLSNQPQHF.

The chain recombines TRBV2 with TRBJ1-5; D uncertain. The CDR3 spans 11 residues. The V end lost 8 bases, the J end lost 3 bases, and 5 bases lay between the germline ends. CDR1 and CDR2 from the germline V gene are SNHLY and FYNNEI. Here the CDR3 DNA reads TGTGCCAGCGGGCCCAATCAGCCCCAGCATTTT. It yields the protein CASGPNQPQHF.